The 28 T cell receptor beta chains listed next were all sequenced from one sample in a study of cytomegalovirus exposure and HLA in healthy donors. Use of 60 Vbeta and 13 Jbeta primers characterized the PCR. Libraries were prepared by immunoSEQ multiplex PCR; TCRdb keeps only in-frame clonotypes and omits some of them. Its listing shows roughly 200,000 clones. Sequenced material: PBMCs. These receptors came from a man aged 25-45 years in good health and CMV-seronegative.

This chain links TRBV6-5 with TRBJ1-4; 8 bases are shared with TRBD1. Germline values: CDR1 MNHEY, CDR2 SVGAGI. The CDR3 totals 16 residues. With 4 bases clipped from V and 3 bases from J, the junction kept 7 bases outside the gene matches. CDR3 in amino acids: CASSSPPGQANEKLFF. CDR3 bases: TGTGCCAGCAGTTCCCCTCCGGGACAGGCTAATGAAAAACTGTTTTTT.

The chain has TRBV19 and TRBJ1-2, with a tentative D call TRBD1 (6 bases). CDR1 and CDR2 from the germline V gene are LNHDA and SQIVND (reference sequence). V lost 9 bases to trimming and J lost 2 bases, with 13 bases between them. The CDR3 is 13 residues long. CDR3 amino acids: CASFGTPNYGYTF. CDR3 coding DNA: TGTGCCAGCTTCGGGACACCCAACTATGGCTACACCTTC.

V is TRBV18 and J is TRBJ2-3; weak D call: TRBD1 (5 bases). V lost 2 bases, J lost 2 bases, and 5 bases lay in between. There are 13 residues in the CDR3. The germline CDR1 and CDR2 sequences are KGHSH and LQKENI. Here the CDR3 reads CASSPGATDTQYF. The DNA of the CDR3 is TGTGCCAGCTCACCAGGGGCCACAGATACGCAGTATTTT.

V gene TRBV11-3 combines with J gene TRBJ2-1, with 12 bases fitting TRBD2. The CDR3 runs to 16 residues. Germline lookup yields CDR1 SGHNT and CDR2 YENEEA. V trimming: 1 base; J trimming: 9 bases; junction bases outside the gene matches: 7. This chain's CDR3 is CASSLASTSGRREQFF. The CDR3 bases are TGTGCCAGCAGCTTAGCTAGCACTAGCGGGAGGCGTGAGCAGTTCTTC.

J is TRBJ1-2 and V is TRBV5-8; TRBD1 agrees at 9 bases. Germline values: CDR1 SGHTS, CDR2 YDEGEE. CDR3 length: 18 residues. The junction had 12 bases not matched to a gene; V was cut back by 0 bases and J by 3 bases. CDR3 in amino acids: CASSLAIGQGTRYYGYTF. The CDR3 region has the DNA TGTGCCAGCAGCTTGGCCATCGGACAGGGGACGCGATACTATGGCTACACCTTC.

The V gene is TRBV4-2, the J gene TRBJ2-7; no firm D call. Trimming shortened V by 0 bases and J by 0 bases, and 9 bases separated the two germline ends. CDR1 and CDR2 from the germline V gene are LGHNA and YNFKEQ. This CDR3 is 15 amino acids long. The CDR3 protein is CASSQDLEFSYEQYF. Written as DNA, the CDR3 is TGTGCCAGCAGCCAAGATCTGGAGTTCTCCTACGAGCAGTACTTC.

The rearrangement links TRBV6-5 to TRBJ1-1, with D perhaps TRBD1 (5 bases). The CDR3 runs to 13 residues. V was clipped by 6 bases and J by 4 bases, with 12 bases between them. Germline loops: CDR1 MNHEY, CDR2 SVGAGI. For the CDR3, the DNA is TGTGCCAGCAGGCAGGGATTTGGCACTGAAGCTTTCTTT. It encodes CASRQGFGTEAFF.

The CDR3 bases are TGTGCCAGCAGTTTCACAGGGGGACGCACAGATACGCAGTATTTT. This codes for CASSFTGGRTDTQYF. This chain links TRBV27 with TRBJ2-3; TRBD1 matches at 8 bases. The length of the CDR3 is 15 residues. The V and J ends lost 3 bases and 1 base, in that order; junction bases with no gene match: 3. Per germline, CDR1 MNHEY and CDR2 SMNVEV (reference sequence).

The rearrangement links TRBV11-2 to TRBJ2-3; the D is unclear. Trimming pared 4 bases from V and 6 bases from J, leaving 8 bases between. The CDR3 totals 12 residues. Per the germline V gene, CDR1 is SGHAT and CDR2 is FQNNGV. In DNA, the CDR3 is TGTGCCAGCAGCTCTTCCCCCGATACGCAGTATTTT. Its protein is CASSSSPDTQYF.

The chain links TRBV19 to TRBJ2-2, with no clear D. The CDR3 covers 14 residues. Trimming removed 5 bases at V and 0 bases at J, with 7 bases between. Germline CDR1 LNHDA, CDR2 SQIVND (reference sequence). CDR3: CASSFPANTGELFF. The CDR3 bases are TGTGCCAGTAGTTTCCCCGCGAACACCGGGGAGCTGTTTTTT. The entire variable domain, with the rest obtained from reference TRBV19 and TRBJ2-2, is as follows: DGGITQSPKYLFRKEGQNVTLSCEQNLNHDAMYWYRQDPGQGLRLIYYSQIVNDFQKGDIAEGYSVSREKKESFPLTVTSAQKNPTAFYLCASSFPANTGELFFGEGSRLTVL.

This rearrangement joins TRBV27 to TRBJ1-2, with D unclear. Germline CDR1 MNHEY, CDR2 SMNVEV (reference sequence). Trimming stripped 3 bases from V and 2 bases from J, with 13 bases between. The CDR3 is made up of 15 amino acids. The CDR3 nucleotides read TGTGCCAGCAGTTTGAAGTCGGCGGGGAACTATGGCTACACCTTC. Encoded protein: CASSLKSAGNYGYTF.

The chain links TRBV10-3 to TRBJ2-7; D ambiguous. The CDR3 totals 15 residues. The V gene lost 3 bases and the J gene lost 1 base, with 13 bases spanning the gap. The V gene's germline CDR1 is ENHRY and CDR2 SYGVKD. Written as DNA, the CDR3 is TGTGCCATCAGTGAAAGATTTGTGCGTTCCTACGAGCAGTACTTC. Encoded protein: CAISERFVRSYEQYF.

The chain carries TRBV28 and TRBJ2-7; the D is unclear. The V and J ends lost 4 bases and 6 bases respectively, with 10 bases between them. The CDR3 is made up of 12 amino acids. Germline V lookup: CDR1 MDHEN, CDR2 SYDVKM. CDR3 amino acids: CASSSRQLEQYF. Here the CDR3 DNA reads TGTGCCAGCAGTTCCCGACAACTCGAGCAGTACTTC.

The chain couples TRBV7-9 to TRBJ1-4, with D possibly being TRBD1 (6 bases). The V gene's germline CDR1 is SEHNR and CDR2 FQNEAQ (reference sequence). The CDR3 has 16 residues. The V and J ends lost 5 bases and 3 bases respectively, with 16 bases between them. CDR3 sequence: CASSQGGRVANEKLFF. The DNA for the CDR3 is TGTGCCAGCAGCCAAGGGGGAAGGGTGGCTAATGAAAAACTGTTTTTT.

The CDR3 protein is CASSLALGARGLHGNTIYF. CDR3 bases: TGTGCCAGCAGCTTAGCATTAGGGGCGAGGGGGCTCCACGGAAACACCATATATTTT. V and J are TRBV7-2 and TRBJ1-3, with TRBD1 identical over 7 bases. The J segment lost 4 bases and the V segment lost 0 bases, leaving 15 bases of the junction unmatched. The CDR3 has 19 amino acids. Germline V CDR1 and CDR2: SGHTA, FQGNSA. The full variable domain, completed using reference TRBV7-2 and TRBJ1-3, is GAGVSQSPSNKVTEKGKDVELRCDPISGHTALYWYRQSLGQGLEFLIYFQGNSAPDKSGLPSDRFSAERTGGSVSTLTIQRTQQEDSAVYLCASSLALGARGLHGNTIYFGEGSWLTVV.

This rearrangement joins TRBV19 to TRBJ2-2, with 8 bases fitting TRBD1. Germline V gene lookup returns CDR1 LNHDA and CDR2 SQIVND (reference sequence). CDR3 length: 16 residues. V lost 4 bases to trimming and J lost 7 bases; unmatched junction nucleotides: 11. Here the CDR3 reads CASSTSGGPGGGELFF. The CDR3 DNA is TGTGCCAGTAGTACTTCAGGGGGCCCTGGAGGCGGGGAGCTGTTTTTT.

The genes are TRBV6-5 and TRBJ2-1; 9 bases are shared with TRBD1. Germline V gene sequence: CDR1 MNHEY, CDR2 SVGAGI. This CDR3 spans 14 amino acids. The V and J ends lost 5 bases and 6 bases, in that order; junction bases with no gene match: 5. The CDR3 DNA sequence: TGTGCCAGCAGTGGGGACAGGGCCGGCAATGAGCAGTTCTTC. Its translation: CASSGDRAGNEQFF.

V is TRBV4-3 and J is TRBJ2-7; TRBD1 matches 9 bases. The J segment lost 1 base and the V segment lost 4 bases, leaving 5 bases of the junction unmatched. CDR1 is LGHNA and CDR2 is YSLEER in the germline V gene. The CDR3 contains 15 residues. The CDR3 reads CASSLGTGFSYEQYF. As DNA, the CDR3 is TGCGCCAGCAGCCTGGGGACAGGGTTTTCCTACGAGCAGTACTTC.

The chain carries TRBV19 and TRBJ1-5; D possibly corresponds to TRBD1 (5 bases). Germline V gene data show CDR1 as LNHDA and CDR2 as SQIVND (reference sequence). The length of the CDR3 is 17 residues. V dropped 2 bases and J dropped 0 bases, with 14 bases sitting between them. The CDR3 loop reads CASSIWWTRNSNQPQHF. CDR3 nucleotides: TGTGCCAGTAGTATATGGTGGACACGAAATAGCAATCAGCCCCAGCATTTT. Supplemented by reference TRBV19 and TRBJ1-5, the full variable domain reads DGGITQSPKYLFRKEGQNVTLSCEQNLNHDAMYWYRQDPGQGLRLIYYSQIVNDFQKGDIAEGYSVSREKKESFPLTVTSAQKNPTAFYLCASSIWWTRNSNQPQHFGDGTRLSIL.

V is TRBV6-1 and J is TRBJ2-1; D unclear. The length of the CDR3 is 11 residues. Germline lookup yields CDR1 MNHNS and CDR2 SASEGT. The V and J ends lost 5 bases and 7 bases respectively, with 6 bases between them. CDR3 nucleotides: TGTGCCAGCAGTTACGGGAATGAGCAGTTCTTC. Translated: CASSYGNEQFF.

J is TRBJ2-5 and V is TRBV9; 12 nucleotides line up with TRBD2. In germline, CDR1 is SGDLS, CDR2 YYNGEE. This CDR3 contains 16 residues. After removal of 0 bases from V and 3 bases from J, the junction contained 3 bases not matched to a gene. For the CDR3, the DNA is TGTGCCAGCAGCGTAGGGGCTAGCGGGGGGGAAGAGACCCAGTACTTC. Its translation: CASSVGASGGEETQYF.

J is TRBJ2-1 and V is TRBV29-1; D possibly corresponds to TRBD2 (6 bases). The CDR3 has 13 amino acids. Germline V gene data show CDR1 as SQVTM and CDR2 as ANQGSEA. Deletions cut 2 bases from V and 9 bases from J, with 14 bases between. Here the CDR3 reads CSVENHLLAEQFF. The DNA of the CDR3 is TGCAGCGTTGAAAACCACCTACTAGCTGAGCAGTTCTTC.

CDR3 protein: CASSLGQGAITEAFF. CDR3 in DNA: TGTGCCAGCAGCTTGGGACAGGGGGCGATAACTGAAGCTTTCTTT. V usage is TRBV5-4 and J usage is TRBJ1-1; 10 positions match TRBD1. This CDR3 contains 15 residues. Germline CDR1 and CDR2: SGHNT and YYREEE (reference sequence). J was trimmed by 5 bases and V by 0 bases; bases with no gene match: 4.

The chain links TRBV7-2 to TRBJ1-1, with a weak D call TRBD1 (5 bases). Trimming took 5 bases from V and 3 from J, leaving 16 bases between them. There are 15 residues in the CDR3. Germline CDR1 and CDR2: SGHTA and FQGNSA. The CDR3 sequence is CASSLRGGEDTEAFF. The CDR3 DNA reads as TGTGCCAGCAGCCTCCGGGGAGGGGAAGACACTGAAGCTTTCTTT. Drawing the rest from reference TRBV7-2 and TRBJ1-1, the complete variable domain is GAGVSQSPSNKVTEKGKDVELRCDPISGHTALYWYRQSLGQGLEFLIYFQGNSAPDKSGLPSDRFSAERTGGSVSTLTIQRTQQEDSAVYLCASSLRGGEDTEAFFGQGTRLTVV.

This chain links TRBV5-1 with TRBJ2-2, with 7 nucleotides matching TRBD2. In germline, CDR1 is SGHRS, CDR2 YFSETQ. This CDR3 spans 17 amino acids. Germline trimming cut 4 bases from V and 3 bases from J; bases unmatched to any gene: 12. The DNA for the CDR3 is TGCGCCAGCAGCGCAGGGACTACCTCTTGGGACACCGGGGAGCTGTTTTTT. Translated: CASSAGTTSWDTGELFF. Full variable domain (outside the CDR3, taken from reference TRBV5-1 and TRBJ2-2): KAGVTQTPRYLIKTRGQQVTLSCSPISGHRSVSWYQQTPGQGLQFLFEYFSETQRNKGNFPGRFSGRQFSNSRSEMNVSTLELGDSALYLCASSAGTTSWDTGELFFGEGSRLTVL.

This chain links TRBV5-4 with TRBJ2-2, with a weak D call TRBD1 (6 bases). Germline V CDR1 and CDR2: SGHNT, YYREEE (reference sequence). This CDR3 is built from 14 residues. The germline V and J ends were trimmed by 5 bases and 1 base, with 9 bases remaining between them. CDR3: CASSLTGNTGELFF. CDR3 bases: TGTGCCAGCAGTTTGACAGGGAACACCGGGGAGCTGTTTTTT.

The chain couples TRBV7-9 to TRBJ2-1; possibly TRBD1 for D (6 bases). Trimming removed 3 bases from V and 6 bases from J, with 12 bases in between. The CDR3 is 14 residues long. Germline loops: CDR1 SEHNR, CDR2 FQNEAQ (reference sequence). Here the CDR3 DNA reads TGTGCCAGCAGCTTGGACAGTGGCTTCAATGAGCAGTTCTTC. Translation: CASSLDSGFNEQFF.

The gene calls are TRBV5-6 and TRBJ2-2, with D maybe TRBD1 (5 bases). V gave up 4 bases and J gave up 4 bases, with 14 bases separating them. In germline, CDR1 is SGHDT, CDR2 YYEEEE. The CDR3 spans 15 residues. The DNA of the CDR3 is TGTGCCAGCAGCAAGGTAGGGGCGCTCACCGGGGAGCTGTTTTTT. Its protein product is CASSKVGALTGELFF.